This note documents a single T cell receptor (beta chain) sequence. What it binds is not known. The repertoire was sequenced with immunoSEQ multiplex PCR; TCRdb's copy has only in-frame clones and lacks some. The data contain some 20,000 clones, around four fifths of them singletons. This specimen belongs to a study of chemoradiotherapy in HPV16-positive cancers. Germline values: CDR1 SQVTM, CDR2 ANQGSEA. V lost 2 bases, J lost 0 bases, and 5 bases lay in between. The CDR3 has 13 amino acids. Findings and caveats of the study: Candidate HPV-specific clones and E7-related TCR motifs grew in tumor during treatment. HPV-specific T cells were functionally defined from only a couple of HPV16-positive patients.

Sequencing was performed on blood, taken from a patient who underwent chemoradiotherapy. This TCR came from a human donor with HPV-associated anogenital cancer. The chain carries TRBV29-1 and TRBJ2-1; no clear D. The CDR3 DNA is TGCAGCGTTGAACGGAGCTCCTACAATGAGCAGTTCTTC. This translates into CSVERSSYNEQFF.